This T cell receptor beta chain comes out of a study of cytomegalovirus exposure and HLA in healthy donors (dated by TCRdb to about 2017). With respect to the entire study: In an earlier analysis of around 540 of the donors, 250 to 300 Gb of sequence data and 95 million to 130 million unique TCR beta sequences from about 180 million T cells were reported. All discovery cohort repertoires had been generated on a single sequencing platform. An early release covering about 600 HLA-typed donors comprised around 300 gigabases of sequencing data and around 80 million unique TCR sequences. Roughly 5 DR-DQ haplotypes were handled as single units for association and clustering, since linkage in the cohort was strong. The study used immunosequencing to profile the T cell repertoires of several hundred subjects and linked those repertoires to cytomegalovirus serostatus. Rather than using new phenotypic data, the later analysis identified candidate immune exposures from TCR beta sequences and from how often those sequences occurred across donors. The genetic ancestry cluster associated with self-reported Caucasian donors included 80% to 90% of the approximately 400 genotyped donors. In an earlier analysis of roughly 580 of the donors, high-throughput TCR beta sequencing was used to judge whether each TCR beta V gene segment behaved as functional or pseudogenic. Typing coverage varied by locus: roughly 629-640 donors for A, B, C, DRB1 and DQB1; under 550 for DQA1; about 600 for DPA1; 400 to 480 for DPB1. The study aimed to test whether cataloging public T cell receptors could reveal signatures of past pathogen exposure. High-throughput TCR immunosequencing, statistical association of individual TCRs with disease status, and machine learning were combined to predict cytomegalovirus infection status. In a later analysis, previously published TCR beta repertoires from about 640 donors were re-analyzed and high-resolution HLA genotyping was added so that TCR occurrence patterns could be studied. A separate validation cohort of more than 100 different subjects was used in addition to the roughly 640-subject first cohort. Genome-wide SNP genotypes for about 60% of the 666 donors were used in a later genetic analysis, which treated that subset as a discovery cohort. On average, 235,054 unique TCR beta nucleotide sequences were sequenced per donor among 398 genotyped donors of the cohort, with 15% to 20% of those sequences being non-productive. HLA typing covered class I and class II loci at four-digit resolution. Alongside the repertoire data, information on donor age, sex, ethnicity and CMV serostatus was compiled. Broad study findings and their caveats: This cohort had only TCR beta chains sequenced, and the lack of alpha or paired-chain data limited which features could be detected. The authors suggested that the approach could potentially be generalized to other disease states and immunological phenotypes. The earlier analysis of about 600 of the donors excluded 15 to 20 rarely observed V segments, including chromosome 9 orphons, because counts were too low. In a later analysis, TCR association rates were found to vary across HLA loci, with the most associated TCRs seen for DRB1 alleles and the fewest for HLA-C alleles. At a false discovery rate of 0.05, a later analysis linked around 15,000 TCR beta sequences to specific HLA alleles. In a later analysis, HLA-associated TCR beta chains were found to be more clonally expanded and to have lower generation probabilities than equally common non-associated chains. Broadly in line with IMGT annotations, most TCR beta V segments showed up in productive rearrangements about 87% or about 30% of the time in an earlier analysis of 450 to 750 of the donors. A few of the identified cytomegalovirus-associated TCR beta chains were confirmed in vitro to be specific for cytomegalovirus antigens. Because HLA typing was unavailable for some donors at each locus, only the typed subset was used in association tests. Strong co-occurrence of HLA alleles, especially DR and DQ, made assigning TCR associations to individual alleles difficult. The study gave a list of some 150 TCR beta chains associated with cytomegalovirus. A further reported finding was that TCR beta sequences accurately predicted the HLA-A and HLA-B alleles for most subjects in the first cohort. Across donors, most TCR sequences were observed very rarely, whereas some public TCRs were present in many individuals. Compared with the roughly 700-donor mean, donors in an Asian-associated ancestry cluster had fewer N-insertions in productive TCRs, according to a later genetic analysis. An association between a missense DCLRE1C variant and V-gene and J-gene trimming of TCR beta chains was found in a later genetic analysis and replicated in an independent cohort. Most CMV-associated TCR beta chains appeared to be HLA-restricted in a later analysis, and the HLA associations seemed to be driven largely by CMV exposure. A later analysis reported that several top co-occurrence clusters appeared linked to parvovirus B19, influenza, CMV and Epstein-Barr virus. The classifier was reported to diagnose cytomegalovirus status with high specificity and sensitivity in both the original and validation cohorts. Because the 87-base-pair reads could not distinguish some IMGT-functional V segments, including TRBV6-2 and TRBV6-3, those segments were excluded. CMV serostatus was the only immune exposure information available for the cohort. The presence/absence analyses assumed that sequencing depth was roughly uniform across donors, and that assumption may not be true. A group of highly shared sequence variants was considered likely to be a technical artifact of the sequencing pipeline. Linkage disequilibrium might explain the correlated functional status among segregating V segments, but an unknown experimental factor could not be ruled out.

The library was made by the immunoSEQ multiplex PCR assay. For the multiplex PCR, a mixture combining 60 forward primers for TCR Vbeta segments and 13 reverse primers for TCR Jbeta segments was used. Amplification of the CDR3 region of rearranged TCR beta genes was performed with a multiplex PCR assay on genomic DNA. Amplified TCR beta libraries were sequenced as 87-base-pair reads on the Illumina HiSeq System. In the paper's pipeline: In a later analysis, tens of millions of unique TCR beta chains were counted across the 500 to 850 repertoires, and about 10 million of these chains were shared by at least two donors. To remove PCR and sequencing errors, raw reads were error-corrected and collapsed into unique sequences using a nearest-neighbor algorithm that merged closely related sequences. V, D and J gene segments were assigned by aligning CDR3 sequences to IMGT reference sequences. For a sequence to be retained, a match of at least six nucleotides to both a V gene segment and a J gene segment was required. A rearrangement counted as productive if the CDR3 had no stop codons and remained in frame with V and J, and every other rearrangement counted as non-productive. Following IMGT convention, CDR3 was defined as the stretch from the second conserved V-encoded cysteine up to the conserved J-encoded phenylalanine. The earlier analysis of more than 450 of the donors excluded sequences that lacked an unambiguous match to a single V gene segment. In an earlier analysis of roughly 600 of the donors, a V segment was called functional when productive rearrangements were above 56.7%, and segregating when the standard deviation between donors exceeded 5%. A statistical classification framework was built to diagnose cytomegalovirus status from the catalog of TCR beta chain sequences. V and J gene assignment, in a later analysis, came from comparing TCR nucleotide sequences with IMGT/GENE-DB human TR gene sequences. In a later analysis, CDR3 sequences and most-parsimonious VDJ recombination scenarios were assigned using the TCRdist pipeline. In a later analysis, every TCR beta chain was defined by the combination of its CDR3 amino acid sequence and its V-gene family, and reads without a unique V-gene family were dropped. To address suspected cross-contamination and a sequencing artifact, a later analysis removed around 600 highly shared, low-generation-probability nucleotide sequences. For each public chain, a later analysis derived a clonal expansion index from normalized ranks of inferred template counts within each repertoire. In a later analysis, generation probabilities were computed with a VDJ recombination model fitted to out-of-frame rearrangements, and the resulting probabilities were checked against IGoR. In a later analysis, TCR-TCR, TCR-HLA and TCR-CMV co-occurrence was scored with hypergeometric tests, and a repertoire-size bias correction was applied to TCR pairs. To estimate false discovery rates, a later analysis permuted the HLA or CMV assignments 20 times. In a later analysis, co-occurring TCRs were grouped using DBSCAN, and TCRdist sequence similarity was added for clustering within HLA-allele-positive subsets. For co-occurrence clustering, repertoires with fewer than 30,000 or more than 120,000 public chains were excluded, along with four or five repertoires with anomalous nucleotide sharing. The clones in this table, taken by TCRdb from immuneACCESS, are in-frame only. Not every clone is retained; where verified, under half of the shortfall comes from an unresolved V gene, and the cause of the rest is unknown. V and J calls and clone size are those listed in that table; D and trimming were worked out from the DNA. The sample has approximately 130,000 clones on record, 60% to 85% of them singletons. The ten largest clones take up under 3% of the sample.

The cohort consisted of 600 to 750 healthy bone marrow donors. Cohort members were all nominally healthy when sampled, although unrecorded immune exposures were likely present. The donor was CMV seropositive and was included in the group of around 300 seropositive cohort members. Every donor gave a peripheral blood sample, and the peripheral blood mononuclear cells from that sample were used for TCR beta sequencing. The Qiagen DNeasy Blood Extraction Kit was used to extract genomic DNA from the blood cell samples. Clipping removes 4 bases from V and 4 bases from J, with 7 as the unmatched junction base count. CDR1 and CDR2 (SGHNT, YYREEE) derive from the germline V gene (reference sequence). The CDR3 runs 16 amino acids, cysteine and phenylalanine included. The entry retains the CDR3 DNA only, 48 bases that are in frame from base 1. Concerning this clone: This clone's antigen is unknown. Base qualities are missing; no much larger clone stands one base away.

The V gene is TRBV5-4 and the J gene is TRBJ2-1, and 11 junctional nucleotides match TRBD2. Sequenced material: PBMCs. The TCR originated in a woman in her thirties or forties in good health and CMV-seropositive. The CDR3 reads as follows: CASSPGTSGIYNEQFF. The DNA sequence is TGTGCCAGCAGCCCAGGGACTAGCGGAATTTACAATGAGCAGTTCTTC.